This T cell receptor (beta chain) was recorded in a study of blood T cell repertoires in COVID-19. Study-wide background: Samples of COVID-19 (acute and convalescent) were obtained from the United States, Italy and Spain. PBMCs, B-cell-depleted T cells, or T cells provided the cDNA or gDNA that made up the material.

Original processing notes: For nucleated cells, counts were estimated from reference gene primer amplification. Assay: immunoSEQ multiplex PCR; the TCRdb copy retains only in-frame clones and omits some. That table is the source of V, J and clone size, and D and trimming were worked out from the DNA. The table lists over 110,000 clones, about three quarters of them singletons, with about an eighth in the top ten. V was pared by 6 bases and J by 1 base, with 16 bases between. The germline V gene encodes CDR1 SGHRS and CDR2 YFSETQ. The CDR3 spans 15 residues. The sample consisted of peripheral blood. This chain joins TRBV5-1 and TRBJ2-5, with D possibly TRBD1 on 6 matching bases. This TCR was sampled from a man aged 80 or over with acute or convalescent COVID-19. The CDR3 spells CASNTLGQLQETQYF. CDR3 in DNA: TGCGCCAGCAACACCCTAGGACAGCTCCAAGAGACCCAGTACTTC.